Following are 8 T cell receptor beta chains from one sample sequenced in a study of T cell clusters in autoimmune cytopenias (dated 2019 in TCRdb). TCRdb names Illumina MiSeq as the instrument used. TRB rearrangements were amplified by multiplex PCR using a touch-down protocol with TRB-A and TRB-B primer pools mixed in one tube. TCRdb reanalyzed the reads, keeping one entry per CDR3 protein sequence and omitting DNA. The table held for this sample gives 3,500 to 4,000 distinct CDR3 sequences. The ten largest clones represent about a third of the sample. TRB amplification used 200 to 250 ng of peripheral blood genomic DNA, 30,000 to 40,000 genome equivalents, per sample. The sample was also reused in another study, on T cell repertoires in aging, cancer and after chemotherapy.

Material for sequencing was peripheral blood. The receptors originated from a human donor in good health.

J is TRBJ1-2 and V is TRBV4-3; TCRdb picks TRBD1, but there is no DNA to check that call. Germline CDR1 reads LGHNA; CDR2 reads YSLEER. CDR3 length: 15 residues. The CDR3: CASSQELQGNYGYTF.

The chain is built from TRBV29-1 and TRBJ2-1; no DNA is available, so the TRBD1 call from TCRdb remains unchecked. The CDR3 contains 15 residues. CDR1 SQVTM and CDR2 ANQGSEA come from the germline V gene. CDR3 protein: CSGWNGTGSRNEQFF.

According to its frequency, this clonotype is medium-sized. The CDR3 sequence is CSVAGQTYNEQFF. The chain couples TRBV29-1 to TRBJ2-1; the TCRdb call, TRBD1, lacks DNA for checking. Looked up from germline, CDR1 is SQVTM and CDR2 is ANQGSEA. CDR3 length equals 13 residues.

The chain uses TRBV30 and TRBJ2-7; TCRdb outputs TRBD1, but without DNA this stays unchecked. CDR1 is GTSNPN and CDR2 is SVGIG in the germline V gene (reference sequence). This CDR3 has 13 residues. CDR3: CAWGQAAGWEQYF.

The chain joins TRBV20-1 to TRBJ1-1; lacking DNA, the TRBD1 call made by TCRdb goes unchecked. The V gene's germline CDR1 is DFQATT and CDR2 SNEGSKA (reference sequence). CDR3 length: 12 amino acids. The CDR3 spells CSASPRVTEAFF.

This clonotype registers medium-sized by frequency. V is TRBV19 and J is TRBJ1-5; TCRdb lists TRBD1, though no DNA is available to test this call. CDR3 size: 15 residues. CDR1 and CDR2 (germline): LNHDA, SQIVND (reference sequence). CDR3 in amino acids: CASRPGGRSNQPQHF.

The chain has TRBV5-6 and TRBJ1-3. Germline CDR1 SGHDT, CDR2 YYEEEE. The CDR3 is made up of 17 amino acids. CDR3 loop: CASSLGGASAQGNTIYF.

This clonotype is labeled medium-sized based on frequency. The chain links TRBV27 to TRBJ2-5; absent DNA, TCRdb's TRBD2 call cannot be checked. The CDR3 runs 13 residues. CDR1 MNHEY and CDR2 SMNVEV come from the germline V gene (reference sequence). CDR3: CASSWTSRETQYF.